These T cell receptor beta chains were read from a single sample in a study of blood T cell repertoires in COVID-19. Clones were read by immunoSEQ multiplex PCR, and TCRdb kept only the in-frame ones, dropping some. This table has 200,000 to 250,000 clones, 86% appearing once. The sample consisted of peripheral blood. These TCRs come from a man older than 75 with acute or convalescent COVID-19. CDR3s include the opening cysteine and the closing phenylalanine or tryptophan. Fields, in order: V gene, D gene, J gene, clone size, CDR3 DNA, CDR3 protein. D genes are given only for firm matches. Clone size is not always given. Where it is, it says once, few, many or a class for expanded clones.

v_gene: TRBV6-2/TRBV6-3
d_gene: NA
j_gene: TRBJ2-4
abundance: NA
CDR3nt: TGTGCCAGCAGTAACGCGGGAGCCAAAAACATTCAGTACTTC
CDR3aa: CASSNAGAKNIQYF

v_gene: TRBV28
d_gene: NA
j_gene: TRBJ1-2
abundance: NA
CDR3nt: TGTGCCAGCAGCTCCCTCGGGGGGGGCCGATTTAACTATGGCTACACCTTC
CDR3aa: CASSSLGGGRFNYGYTF

v_gene: TRBV5-1
d_gene: TRBD1
j_gene: TRBJ1-1
abundance: NA
CDR3nt: TGCGCCAGCAGCTTGGCGCGGACAGGGGCTTCGAACACTGAAGCTTTCTTT
CDR3aa: CASSLARTGASNTEAFF

v_gene: TRBV14
d_gene: NA
j_gene: TRBJ1-2
abundance: NA
CDR3nt: TGTGCCAGCAGCCAAGATCTTGTGGGGAGCAACTATGGCTACACCTTC
CDR3aa: CASSQDLVGSNYGYTF

v_gene: TRBV6-5
d_gene: NA
j_gene: TRBJ2-7
abundance: few
CDR3nt: TGTGCCAGCAGTTTCCTGACAGGCCCGAGAACCTACGAGCAGTACTTC
CDR3aa: CASSFLTGPRTYEQYF

v_gene: TRBV14
d_gene: NA
j_gene: TRBJ1-6
abundance: few
CDR3nt: TGTGCCAGCAGCCAACGAGAGTTTAATTCACCCCTCCACTTT
CDR3aa: CASSQREFNSPLHF

v_gene: TRBV3-1/TRBV3-2
d_gene: TRBD2
j_gene: TRBJ2-1
abundance: NA
CDR3nt: TGTGCCAGCAGCCGGGGGACTAGCGGGGGAGGGGAGCAGTTCTTC
CDR3aa: CASSRGTSGGGEQFF

v_gene: TRBV6-2/TRBV6-3
d_gene: NA
j_gene: TRBJ1-2
abundance: NA
CDR3nt: TGTGCCAGCAGCCCCGGCCCCAGGGTAGGCTATGGCTACACCTTC
CDR3aa: CASSPGPRVGYGYTF

v_gene: TRBV27
d_gene: TRBD2
j_gene: TRBJ2-7
abundance: NA
CDR3nt: TGTGCCAGCAGTTTCGGACTAGCGGGAGGGCAGTACTTC
CDR3aa: CASSFGLAGGQYF

v_gene: TRBV5-8
d_gene: NA
j_gene: TRBJ1-2
abundance: NA
CDR3nt: TGTGCCAGCAGCTCTCTAAGGGGGTCCTATGGCTACACCTTC
CDR3aa: CASSSLRGSYGYTF

v_gene: TRBV28
d_gene: NA
j_gene: TRBJ1-2
abundance: NA
CDR3nt: TGTGCCAGCAGTGAACCACTTCTTGGTGGCTACACCTTC
CDR3aa: CASSEPLLGGYTF

v_gene: TRBV5-1
d_gene: NA
j_gene: TRBJ1-1
abundance: few
CDR3nt: TGCGCCAGCAGCGGAGGGCAGGGAATGAACACTGAAGCTTTCTTT
CDR3aa: CASSGGQGMNTEAFF

v_gene: TRBV2
d_gene: NA
j_gene: TRBJ2-7
abundance: few
CDR3nt: TGTGCCAGCGGGCAATACGAGCAGTACTTC
CDR3aa: CASGQYEQYF

v_gene: TRBV18
d_gene: NA
j_gene: TRBJ2-7
abundance: NA
CDR3nt: TGTGCCAGCTCACAGGGAACTAGCTCCTACGAGCAGTACTTC
CDR3aa: CASSQGTSSYEQYF

v_gene: TRBV5-1
d_gene: NA
j_gene: TRBJ1-5
abundance: NA
CDR3nt: TGCGCCAGCAGCTTAACAGCAGATAGCAATCAGCCCCAGCATTTT
CDR3aa: CASSLTADSNQPQHF

v_gene: TRBV7-2
d_gene: TRBD1
j_gene: TRBJ1-1
abundance: NA
CDR3nt: TGTGCCAGCAGCCCGGACAGGGAGAACACTGAAGCTTTCTTT
CDR3aa: CASSPDRENTEAFF

v_gene: TRBV3-1/TRBV3-2
d_gene: TRBD2
j_gene: TRBJ2-3
abundance: few
CDR3nt: TGTGCCAGCAGCCAACGGGGGGAGCTGGCAGATACGCAGTATTTT
CDR3aa: CASSQRGELADTQYF

v_gene: TRBV19
d_gene: NA
j_gene: TRBJ1-2
abundance: NA
CDR3nt: TGTGCCAGCCGGAGGCGGGAGACCTATGGCTACACCTTC
CDR3aa: CASRRRETYGYTF

v_gene: TRBV19
d_gene: TRBD2
j_gene: TRBJ2-7
abundance: NA
CDR3nt: TGTGCCAGTAGCATGCGGGGGAACCACGAGCAGTACTTC
CDR3aa: CASSMRGNHEQYF

v_gene: TRBV27
d_gene: TRBD1
j_gene: TRBJ1-2
abundance: NA
CDR3nt: TGTGCCAGCAGTTGGGGGGCCGGGACAGTCGAAGGCTACACCTTC
CDR3aa: CASSWGAGTVEGYTF

v_gene: TRBV19
d_gene: NA
j_gene: TRBJ1-1
abundance: many
CDR3nt: TGTGCCAGTAGTTATACTGGCAGGGGGAACACTGAAGCTTTCTTT
CDR3aa: CASSYTGRGNTEAFF

v_gene: TRBV7-2
d_gene: TRBD1
j_gene: TRBJ2-3
abundance: NA
CDR3nt: TGTGCCAGCAGCTTAGGAAGGACAGGGAATAGGGCTAGCACAGATACGCAGTATTTT
CDR3aa: CASSLGRTGNRASTDTQYF

v_gene: TRBV7-7
d_gene: TRBD1
j_gene: TRBJ2-7
abundance: NA
CDR3nt: TGTGCTAGCAGCCCTAGACAGGGGCCGATCTCCTACGAGCAGTACTTC
CDR3aa: CASSPRQGPISYEQYF

v_gene: TRBV19
d_gene: NA
j_gene: TRBJ1-2
abundance: NA
CDR3nt: TGTGCCAGTACCCAACTCGTGGGGGCAGCTAACTATGGCTACACCTTC
CDR3aa: CASTQLVGAANYGYTF

v_gene: TRBV5-1
d_gene: TRBD1
j_gene: TRBJ1-1
abundance: NA
CDR3nt: TGCGCCAGCAGCTTTATTGGACAGGGCACTGAAGCTTTCTTT
CDR3aa: CASSFIGQGTEAFF

v_gene: TRBV3-1/TRBV3-2
d_gene: TRBD2
j_gene: TRBJ2-1
abundance: few
CDR3nt: TGTGCCAGCAGCTCTAGCGGGAGGGACAATGAGCAGTTCTTC
CDR3aa: CASSSSGRDNEQFF

v_gene: TRBV5-1
d_gene: TRBD2
j_gene: TRBJ2-1
abundance: NA
CDR3nt: TGCGCCAGCAGCTTGTTTGCGGGAGCCTCCTACAATGAGCAGTTCTTC
CDR3aa: CASSLFAGASYNEQFF

v_gene: TRBV5-1
d_gene: TRBD2
j_gene: TRBJ2-3
abundance: NA
CDR3nt: TGCGCCAGCAGCCTGGGGGGACTAGAGGGGGCAGATACGCAGTATTTT
CDR3aa: CASSLGGLEGADTQYF

v_gene: TRBV28
d_gene: TRBD1
j_gene: TRBJ1-1
abundance: few
CDR3nt: TGTGCCAGCAGTTTCTCCGTGACAGGGGGCTTTGAAGCTTTCTTT
CDR3aa: CASSFSVTGGFEAFF

v_gene: TRBV4-2
d_gene: TRBD1
j_gene: TRBJ1-6
abundance: NA
CDR3nt: TGTGCCAGCAGCCAAGCCCAAGGACAGGGACTTTCACCCCTCCACTTT
CDR3aa: CASSQAQGQGLSPLHF

v_gene: TRBV6-5
d_gene: NA
j_gene: TRBJ2-7
abundance: once
CDR3nt: TGTGCCAGCAGCGGGGAAGCATACGAGCAGTACTTC
CDR3aa: CASSGEAYEQYF

v_gene: TRBV9
d_gene: NA
j_gene: TRBJ1-3
abundance: NA
CDR3nt: TGTGCCAGCAATCGACAGAGCTCTGGAAACACCATATATTTT
CDR3aa: CASNRQSSGNTIYF

v_gene: TRBV27
d_gene: TRBD1
j_gene: TRBJ2-5
abundance: NA
CDR3nt: TGTGCCAGCAGTTTAGGGACAGGGGGCCCCCACAAAGAGACCCAGTACTTC
CDR3aa: CASSLGTGGPHKETQYF

v_gene: TRBV4-1
d_gene: TRBD1
j_gene: TRBJ2-4
abundance: NA
CDR3nt: TGCGCCAGCAGCCTACAAGGACAGGGGCGGGACATTCAGTACTTC
CDR3aa: CASSLQGQGRDIQYF

v_gene: TRBV5-1
d_gene: TRBD1
j_gene: TRBJ2-7
abundance: few
CDR3nt: TGCGCCAGCAGCTTGTCTGGGACAGGCTCTACACATTACGAGCAGTACTTC
CDR3aa: CASSLSGTGSTHYEQYF

v_gene: TRBV4-1
d_gene: NA
j_gene: TRBJ2-1
abundance: NA
CDR3nt: TGCGCCAGCAGCCACCCCCAAGGGGACAATGAGCAGTTCTTC
CDR3aa: CASSHPQGDNEQFF

v_gene: TRBV18
d_gene: TRBD1
j_gene: TRBJ1-3
abundance: once
CDR3nt: TGTGCCAGCTCACCGCTACGGGGACAGGGTCAAGGCACCATATATTTT
CDR3aa: CASSPLRGQGQGTIYF

v_gene: TRBV5-4
d_gene: TRBD2
j_gene: TRBJ2-7
abundance: NA
CDR3nt: TGTGCCAGCAGCCCGGGGGCTAGCGGGAGTCGCTACGAGCAGTACTTC
CDR3aa: CASSPGASGSRYEQYF

v_gene: TRBV2
d_gene: TRBD1
j_gene: TRBJ1-2
abundance: NA
CDR3nt: TGTGCCAGCAGGCTCGGGACAGGGCGAGCTAACTATGGCTACACCTTC
CDR3aa: CASRLGTGRANYGYTF

v_gene: TRBV7-2
d_gene: TRBD1
j_gene: TRBJ1-5
abundance: once
CDR3nt: TGTGCCAGCAGATTCGACAGGGCCAGCAATCAGCCCCAGCATTTT
CDR3aa: CASRFDRASNQPQHF

v_gene: TRBV5-8
d_gene: TRBD1
j_gene: TRBJ1-3
abundance: NA
CDR3nt: TGTGCCAGCAGCCTACAGGGGACTCATGTCGGAAACACCATATATTTT
CDR3aa: CASSLQGTHVGNTIYF

v_gene: TRBV20-1
d_gene: NA
j_gene: TRBJ2-7
abundance: NA
CDR3nt: TGCAGTGCTAGTAGGACCCCCGGGGTCAGGTACTTC
CDR3aa: CSASRTPGVRYF

v_gene: TRBV5-1
d_gene: TRBD1
j_gene: TRBJ1-2
abundance: few
CDR3nt: TGCGCCAGCAGCTTGGACAGGGGCTATGGCTACACCTTC
CDR3aa: CASSLDRGYGYTF

v_gene: TRBV29-1
d_gene: TRBD2
j_gene: TRBJ2-3
abundance: once
CDR3nt: TGCAGCGTGACCGGGACTAGCGGGTCAGATACGCAGTATTTT
CDR3aa: CSVTGTSGSDTQYF